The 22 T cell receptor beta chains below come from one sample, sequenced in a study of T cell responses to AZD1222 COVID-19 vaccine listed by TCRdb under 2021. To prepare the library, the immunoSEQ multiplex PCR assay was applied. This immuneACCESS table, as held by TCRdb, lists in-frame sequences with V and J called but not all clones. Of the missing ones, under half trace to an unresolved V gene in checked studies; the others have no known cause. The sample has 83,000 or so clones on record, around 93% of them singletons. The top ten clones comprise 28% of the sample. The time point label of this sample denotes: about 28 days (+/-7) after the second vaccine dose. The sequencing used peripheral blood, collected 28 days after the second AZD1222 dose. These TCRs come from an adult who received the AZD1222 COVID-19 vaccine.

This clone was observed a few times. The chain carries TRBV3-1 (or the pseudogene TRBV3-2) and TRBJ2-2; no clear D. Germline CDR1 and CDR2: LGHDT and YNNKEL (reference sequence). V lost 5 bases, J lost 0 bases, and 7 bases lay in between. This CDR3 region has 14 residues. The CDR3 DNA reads TGTGCCAGCAGCATGGGTCCGAACACCGGGGAGCTGTTTTTT. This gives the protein CASSMGPNTGELFF.

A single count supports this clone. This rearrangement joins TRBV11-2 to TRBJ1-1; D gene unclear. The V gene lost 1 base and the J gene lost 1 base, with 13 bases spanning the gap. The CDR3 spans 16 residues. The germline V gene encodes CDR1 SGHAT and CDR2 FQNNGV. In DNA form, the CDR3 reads TGTGCCAGCAGCTTAGTTGGAGGGCCTGGGAACACTGAAGCTTTCTTT. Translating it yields CASSLVGGPGNTEAFF. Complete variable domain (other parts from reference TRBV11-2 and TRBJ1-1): EAGVAQSPRYKIIEKRQSVAFWCNPISGHATLYWYQQILGQGPKLLIQFQNNGVVDDSQLPKDRFSAERLKGVDSTLKIQPAKLEDSAVYLCASSLVGGPGNTEAFFGQGTRLTVV.

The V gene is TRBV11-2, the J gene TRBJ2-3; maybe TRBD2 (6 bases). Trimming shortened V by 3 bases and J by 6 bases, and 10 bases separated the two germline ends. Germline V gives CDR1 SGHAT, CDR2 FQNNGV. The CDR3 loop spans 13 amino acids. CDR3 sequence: CASSFTGDDTQYF. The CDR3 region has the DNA TGTGCCAGCAGCTTCACGGGGGATGATACGCAGTATTTT.

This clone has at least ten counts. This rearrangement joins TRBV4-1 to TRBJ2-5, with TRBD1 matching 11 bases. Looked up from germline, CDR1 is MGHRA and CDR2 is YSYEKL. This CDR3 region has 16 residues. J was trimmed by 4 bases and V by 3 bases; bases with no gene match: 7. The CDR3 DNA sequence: TGCGCCAGCAGCCAGAAGGACAGGGGGCTTCGAGAGACCCAGTACTTC. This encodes CASSQKDRGLRETQYF.

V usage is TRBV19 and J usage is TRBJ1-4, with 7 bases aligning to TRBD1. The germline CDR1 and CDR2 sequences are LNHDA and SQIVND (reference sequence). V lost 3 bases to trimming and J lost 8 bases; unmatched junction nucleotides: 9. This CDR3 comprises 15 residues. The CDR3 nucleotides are TGTGCCAGTAGTATTTGGAGGGGGCGATACGAAAAACTGTTTTTT. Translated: CASSIWRGRYEKLFF.

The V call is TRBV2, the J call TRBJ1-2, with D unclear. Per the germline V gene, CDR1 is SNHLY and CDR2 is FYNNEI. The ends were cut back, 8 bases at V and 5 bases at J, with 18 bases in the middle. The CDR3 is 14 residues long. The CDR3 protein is CASGEGFLTYGYTF. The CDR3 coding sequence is TGTGCCAGCGGGGAAGGGTTTTTAACTTATGGCTACACCTTC.

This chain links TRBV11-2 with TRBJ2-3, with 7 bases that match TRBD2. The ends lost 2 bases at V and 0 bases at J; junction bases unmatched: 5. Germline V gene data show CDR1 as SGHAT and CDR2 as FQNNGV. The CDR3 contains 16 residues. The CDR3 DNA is TGTGCCAGCAGCTTAAGCGGGACGACTAGCACAGATACGCAGTATTTT. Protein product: CASSLSGTTSTDTQYF.

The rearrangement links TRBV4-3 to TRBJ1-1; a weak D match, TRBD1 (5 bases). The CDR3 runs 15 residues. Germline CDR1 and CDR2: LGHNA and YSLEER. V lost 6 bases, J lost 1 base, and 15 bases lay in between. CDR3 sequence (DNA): TGCGCCAGCAGATTGGGGCGGAAGGGGAACACTGAAGCTTTCTTT. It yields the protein CASRLGRKGNTEAFF.

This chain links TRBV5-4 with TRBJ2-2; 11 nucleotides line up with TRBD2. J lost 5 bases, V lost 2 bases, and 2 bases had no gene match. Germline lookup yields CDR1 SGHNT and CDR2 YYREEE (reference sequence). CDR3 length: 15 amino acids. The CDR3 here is CASSLTSGRTGELFF. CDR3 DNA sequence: TGTGCCAGCAGCTTAACTAGCGGGAGAACCGGGGAGCTGTTTTTT.

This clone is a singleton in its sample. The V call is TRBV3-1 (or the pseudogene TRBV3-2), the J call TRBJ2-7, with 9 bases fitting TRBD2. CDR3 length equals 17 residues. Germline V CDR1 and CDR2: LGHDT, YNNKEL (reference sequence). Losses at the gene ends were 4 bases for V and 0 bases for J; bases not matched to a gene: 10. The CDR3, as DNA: TGTGCCAGCAGCCGACTAACTAGCGGGCCTAGCTCCTACGAGCAGTACTTC. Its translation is CASSRLTSGPSSYEQYF.

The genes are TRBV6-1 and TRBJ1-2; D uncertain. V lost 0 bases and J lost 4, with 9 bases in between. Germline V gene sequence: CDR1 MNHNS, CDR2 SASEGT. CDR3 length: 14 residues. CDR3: CASSEALRSYGYTF. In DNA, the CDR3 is TGTGCCAGCAGTGAAGCGCTCAGGAGCTATGGCTACACCTTC.

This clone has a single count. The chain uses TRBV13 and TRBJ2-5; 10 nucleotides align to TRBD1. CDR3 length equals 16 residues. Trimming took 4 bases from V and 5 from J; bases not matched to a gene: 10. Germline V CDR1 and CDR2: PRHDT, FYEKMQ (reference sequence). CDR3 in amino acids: CASSYGTGVRFETQYF. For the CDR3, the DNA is TGTGCCAGCAGCTATGGGACAGGGGTTAGATTCGAGACCCAGTACTTC.

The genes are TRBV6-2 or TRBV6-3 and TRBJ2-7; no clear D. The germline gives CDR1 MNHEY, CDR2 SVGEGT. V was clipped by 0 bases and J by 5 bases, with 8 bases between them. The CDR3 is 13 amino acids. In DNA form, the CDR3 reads TGTGCCAGCAGTTACTCGATTCACCACGAGCAGTACTTC. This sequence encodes CASSYSIHHEQYF.

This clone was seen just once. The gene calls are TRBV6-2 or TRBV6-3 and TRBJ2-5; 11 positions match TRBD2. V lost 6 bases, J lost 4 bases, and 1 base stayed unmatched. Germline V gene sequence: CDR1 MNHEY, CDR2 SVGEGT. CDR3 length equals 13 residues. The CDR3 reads CASSGLAGETQYF. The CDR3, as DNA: TGTGCCAGCAGCGGACTAGCGGGAGAGACCCAGTACTTC.

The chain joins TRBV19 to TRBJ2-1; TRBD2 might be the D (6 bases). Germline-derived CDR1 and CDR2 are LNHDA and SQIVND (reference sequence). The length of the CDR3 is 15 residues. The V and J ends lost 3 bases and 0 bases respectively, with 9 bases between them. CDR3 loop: CASSISRGSYNEQFF. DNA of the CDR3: TGTGCCAGTAGTATCTCGCGGGGCTCCTACAATGAGCAGTTCTTC.

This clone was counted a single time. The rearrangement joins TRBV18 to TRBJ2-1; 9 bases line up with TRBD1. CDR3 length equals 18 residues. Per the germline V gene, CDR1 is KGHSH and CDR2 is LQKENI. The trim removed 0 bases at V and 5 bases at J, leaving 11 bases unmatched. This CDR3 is CASSPPLGGQGFHNEQFF. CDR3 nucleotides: TGTGCCAGCTCACCACCGTTGGGGGGACAGGGTTTCCACAATGAGCAGTTCTTC.

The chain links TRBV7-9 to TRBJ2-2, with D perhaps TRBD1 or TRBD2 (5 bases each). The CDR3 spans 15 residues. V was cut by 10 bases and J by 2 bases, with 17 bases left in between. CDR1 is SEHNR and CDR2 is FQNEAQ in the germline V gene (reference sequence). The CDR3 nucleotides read TGTGCCACCTTCCCAAGGGACCTAAACACCGGGGAGCTGTTTTTT. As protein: CATFPRDLNTGELFF.

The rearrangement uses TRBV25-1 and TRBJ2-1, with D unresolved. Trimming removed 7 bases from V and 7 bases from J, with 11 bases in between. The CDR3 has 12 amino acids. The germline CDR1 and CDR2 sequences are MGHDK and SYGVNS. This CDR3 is CASTEAANEQFF. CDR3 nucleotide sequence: TGTGCCAGCACAGAGGCAGCTAATGAGCAGTTCTTC.

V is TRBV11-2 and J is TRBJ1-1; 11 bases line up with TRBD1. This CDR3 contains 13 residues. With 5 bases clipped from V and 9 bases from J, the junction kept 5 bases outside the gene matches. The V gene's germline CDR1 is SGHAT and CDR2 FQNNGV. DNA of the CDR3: TGTGCCAGCAGCCCCAGGGACAGGGGGAAAGCTTTCTTT. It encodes CASSPRDRGKAFF.

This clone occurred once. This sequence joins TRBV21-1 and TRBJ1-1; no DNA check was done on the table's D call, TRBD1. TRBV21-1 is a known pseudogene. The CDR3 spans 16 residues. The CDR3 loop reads CASSSGQGGPNTEAFF. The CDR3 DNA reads TGTGCCAGCAGCTCGGGACAGGGGGGACCGAACACTGAAGCTTTCTTT.

The chain's CDR3 is CASKDRGNQPQHF. The CDR3 coding sequence is TGTGCCAGTAAAGACAGGGGCAATCAGCCCCAGCATTTT. The chain is built from TRBV19 and TRBJ1-5, with 7 positions matching TRBD1. V was clipped by 7 bases and J by 2 bases; unmatched bases: 2. Germline CDR1 and CDR2: LNHDA and SQIVND (reference sequence). The CDR3 loop spans 13 amino acids.

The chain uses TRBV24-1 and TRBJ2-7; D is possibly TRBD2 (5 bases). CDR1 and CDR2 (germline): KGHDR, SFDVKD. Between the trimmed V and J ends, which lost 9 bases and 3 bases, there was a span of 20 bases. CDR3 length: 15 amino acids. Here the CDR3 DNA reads TGTGCCACCGGGAGCATGGCTAAGCTAAACTACGAGCAGTACTTC. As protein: CATGSMAKLNYEQYF.